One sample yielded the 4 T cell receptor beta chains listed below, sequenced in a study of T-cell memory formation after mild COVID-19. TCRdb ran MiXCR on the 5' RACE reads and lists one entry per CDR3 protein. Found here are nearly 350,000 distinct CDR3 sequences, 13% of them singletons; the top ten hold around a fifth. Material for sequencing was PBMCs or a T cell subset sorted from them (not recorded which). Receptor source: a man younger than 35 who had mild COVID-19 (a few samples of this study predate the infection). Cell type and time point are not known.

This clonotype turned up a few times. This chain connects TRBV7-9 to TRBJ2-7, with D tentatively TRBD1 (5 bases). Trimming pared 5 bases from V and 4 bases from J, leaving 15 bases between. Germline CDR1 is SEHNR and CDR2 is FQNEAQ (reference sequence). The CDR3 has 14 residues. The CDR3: CASSPLWGGYEQYF. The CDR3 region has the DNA TGTGCCAGCAGCCCTCTATGGGGCGGATACGAGCAGTACTTC.

The DNA for the CDR3 is TGCGCCAGCACGCCGGGACAGGGGGACTACGAGCAGTACTTC. It codes for CASTPGQGDYEQYF. The V call is TRBV5-1, the J call TRBJ2-7, with 11 bases aligning to TRBD1. This CDR3 spans 14 amino acids. Germline V CDR1 and CDR2: SGHRS, YFSETQ. The ends lost 6 bases at V and 3 bases at J; junction bases unmatched: 5.

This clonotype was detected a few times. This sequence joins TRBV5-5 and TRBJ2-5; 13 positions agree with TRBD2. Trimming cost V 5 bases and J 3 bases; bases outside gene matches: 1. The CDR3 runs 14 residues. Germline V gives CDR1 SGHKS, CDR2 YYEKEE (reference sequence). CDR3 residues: CASSGTSGEETQYF. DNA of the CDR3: TGTGCCAGCAGTGGGACTAGCGGGGAAGAGACCCAGTACTTC.

CDR3 in DNA: TGTGCCAGCAGTGGGCAGGGGTACAACACCATATATTTT. Its translation: CASSGQGYNTIYF. This chain joins TRBV6-6 and TRBJ1-3; TRBD1 might be the D (6 bases). V shed 5 bases and J shed 7 bases, with 12 bases lying between them. Germline-derived CDR1 and CDR2 are MNHNY and SVGAGI (reference sequence). The CDR3 covers 13 residues.